The present T cell receptor beta chain was sequenced within a study of T-cell memory formation after mild COVID-19. This clonotype has at least ten counts. A single record per CDR3 protein comes from TCRdb applying MiXCR to the 5' RACE reads. The sample carries under 600,000 distinct CDR3 sequences, about 20% recorded once. Germline CDR1 reads SEHNR; CDR2 reads FQNEAQ (reference sequence). Between the trimmed V and J ends, which lost 5 bases and 16 bases, there was a span of 24 bases. This CDR3 spans 14 amino acids. V usage is TRBV7-9 and J usage is TRBJ1-5; possibly TRBD1 for D (6 bases). The origin of this receptor is an adult woman who had mild COVID-19 (a few samples of this study predate the infection). Cell type and time point are not known. The sequencing sample was made of PBMCs or a T cell subset sorted from them (not recorded which). The chain's CDR3 is CASSKDSRGHMTHF. The CDR3 region has the DNA TGTGCCAGCAGCAAGGACAGTAGGGGACATATGACCCATTTT.